The source of this T cell receptor (beta chain) is a study of molecular identifiers for immune sequencing clone quantification. Germline values: CDR1 MNHNS, CDR2 SASEGT. This CDR3 comprises 13 residues. Notes on this clonotype: Antigen: not known. A single base separates this from a much larger clone, so it may be a read error.

General study points: Spiked Jurkat TCR RNA originating from one cell could reportedly be identified amid about a million naive cells.

Listed TCR primers and previously described methods were used for bulk TCR libraries. TCRdb ran MiXCR on the PCR reads and lists one entry per CDR3 protein. This sample yields about half a million distinct CDR3 sequences, of which roughly 23% are seen a single time; about 0.8% belongs to the top ten. Between roughly 19,000 and 1,100,000 sorted cells, with 10%, 30% or 50% RNA, yielded naive CD8 libraries. Source material: naive CD8+ T cells from blood, with Jurkat cell RNA spiked in. Subset given: FACS-sorted CD8+CD4-CCR7+CD45RA+ naive T cells. The TCR originated in a human donor in good health. Some libraries in this study had Jurkat cell RNA spiked in. The chain is built from TRBV6-1 and TRBJ2-7; D is unclear. CDR3 protein: CASSVSAIYEQCF. In DNA, the CDR3 is TGTGCCAGCAGTGTTTCGGCTATTTACGAGCAGTGCTTC.